This TCR beta chain was retrieved from a study of blood T cell repertoires in COVID-19. Overall study: Acute-phase and convalescent COVID-19 samples originated in the United States, Italy and Spain.

Authors' analysis steps: Counts of nucleated cells, estimated from reference gene primer amplification, were obtained. Clones were sequenced by immunoSEQ multiplex PCR, and TCRdb holds only the in-frame ones, with some missing. Clone size and V and J calls were adopted from that table, with D and trimming inferred from the DNA. Among around 370,000 clones listed, nearly 90% were seen once. Between the trimmed V and J ends, which lost 1 base and 6 bases, there was a span of 15 bases. The germline CDR1 and CDR2 sequences are LGHNA and YNFKEQ. The CDR3 totals 16 residues. The specimen sequenced was peripheral blood. The chain joins TRBV4-2 to TRBJ2-2, with a tentative D call TRBD2 (7 bases). The clonotype comes from a man aged 18 to 30 with active or convalescent COVID-19. The CDR3: CASSQANSGGAGELFF. The CDR3 nucleotides read TGTGCCAGCAGCCAAGCCAACTCGGGGGGCGCCGGGGAGCTGTTTTTT.